Listed here are 31 T cell receptor beta chains from one sample, sequenced in a study of blood T cell repertoires in COVID-19. Generated by immunoSEQ multiplex PCR, the TCRdb table keeps only in-frame clones and is missing some. Of roughly 220,000 clones listed, roughly 88% are singletons. Sequencing used PBMCs or T cells enriched from blood (not recorded which). The origin of the receptors is a woman in her forties or fifties with acute COVID-19.

V gene TRBV6-1 combines with J gene TRBJ1-2, with D possibly TRBD1 on 6 matching bases. The V gene lost 3 bases and the J gene lost 7 bases, with 9 bases spanning the gap. This CDR3 comprises 12 residues. Germline V gene data show CDR1 as MNHNS and CDR2 as SASEGT. The CDR3 bases are TGTGCCAGCAGTGAGGGGGGGCTTGGCTACACCTTC. Its protein is CASSEGGLGYTF.

This chain uses TRBV7-6 with TRBJ2-7; 7 bases line up with TRBD1. From germline, CDR1 is SGHVS and CDR2 FNYEAQ. The CDR3 contains 14 residues. The V gene end was trimmed by 0 bases and the J gene end by 4 bases; junction bases not matched to a gene: 3. DNA of the CDR3: TGTGCCAGCAGCTTAGCACAGGGGATGTACGAGCAGTACTTC. This encodes CASSLAQGMYEQYF.

The V call is TRBV5-6, the J call TRBJ2-3; 7 nucleotides agree with TRBD2. Unmatched junction bases numbered 12, after V lost 3 bases and J lost 2 bases. Germline assignment: CDR1 SGHDT and CDR2 YYEEEE. CDR3 size: 17 residues. CDR3: CASSSITRSGFTDTQYF. CDR3 coding DNA: TGTGCCAGCAGCTCTATAACTCGTAGCGGGTTCACAGATACGCAGTATTTT.

V gene TRBV6-2 or TRBV6-3 combines with J gene TRBJ1-2, with 7 bases lining up with TRBD1. Germline lookup yields CDR1 MNHEY and CDR2 SVGEGT. There are 13 residues in the CDR3. Trimming took 6 bases from V and 4 from J; bases not matched to a gene: 5. The CDR3 sequence is CASSPRDSYGYTF. In DNA, the CDR3 is TGTGCCAGCAGCCCTCGGGACAGCTATGGCTACACCTTC.

This chain connects TRBV7-2 to TRBJ1-1, with D possibly matching TRBD1 (6 bases). The CDR3 contains 13 residues. Trimming pared 8 bases from V and 6 bases from J, leaving 16 bases between. The germline V gene has CDR1 SGHTA and CDR2 FQGNSA. CDR3 protein: CASRVPAGAEAFF. Here the CDR3 DNA reads TGTGCCAGCCGCGTCCCGGCAGGGGCTGAAGCTTTCTTT. The whole variable domain, remainder taken from reference TRBV7-2 and TRBJ1-1, is GAGVSQSPSNKVTEKGKDVELRCDPISGHTALYWYRQSLGQGLEFLIYFQGNSAPDKSGLPSDRFSAERTGGSVSTLTIQRTQQEDSAVYLCASRVPAGAEAFFGQGTRLTVV.

This clone has just one count. V usage is TRBV10-3 and J usage is TRBJ2-7; 11 positions agree with TRBD1. Unmatched junction bases numbered 3, after V lost 2 bases and J lost 6 bases. In germline, CDR1 is ENHRY, CDR2 SYGVKD. The CDR3 is made up of 14 amino acids. The CDR3 region has the DNA TGTGCCATCAGTGAGGCCGGGACAGGGGGCGAGCAGTACTTC. Protein: CAISEAGTGGEQYF.

V is TRBV18 and J is TRBJ1-6; 8 bases line up with TRBD1. The CDR3 is made up of 14 amino acids. Unmatched junction bases numbered 5, after V lost 5 bases and J lost 8 bases. Germline CDR1 and CDR2: KGHSH and LQKENI. The CDR3 here is CASSSGTGYSPLHF. The CDR3 DNA reads as TGTGCCAGCTCATCCGGGACAGGATATTCACCCCTCCACTTT.

The chain carries TRBV6-7 and TRBJ1-2; maybe TRBD1 (5 bases). Being an ORF, TRBV6-7 has a function that is uncertain. The CDR3 has 15 amino acids. With 5 bases removed from V and 4 bases from J, the gap between germline ends came to 17 bases. As DNA, the CDR3 is TGTGCCAGCAGTCCGACAGTGCTGGGGGGCTATGGCTACACCTTC. The encoded protein is CASSPTVLGGYGYTF.

The chain is built from TRBV6-5 and TRBJ2-1; D gene ambiguous. CDR1 and CDR2 (germline): MNHEY, SVGAGI. The CDR3 has 16 residues. Trimming removed 2 bases at V and 0 bases at J, with 11 bases between. CDR3 protein: CASSYGLALSYNEQFF. Here the CDR3 DNA reads TGTGCCAGCAGTTACGGGTTAGCCCTCTCCTACAATGAGCAGTTCTTC.

V gene TRBV25-1 combines with J gene TRBJ2-7; 7 bases match TRBD2. Trimming took 6 bases from V and 6 from J; bases not matched to a gene: 14. The V gene's germline CDR1 is MGHDK and CDR2 SYGVNS. The CDR3 is 15 residues long. The chain's CDR3 is CASSRTAGVAAEQYF. In DNA form, the CDR3 reads TGTGCCAGCAGCCGAACGGCGGGAGTGGCCGCCGAGCAGTACTTC.

This chain joins TRBV28 and TRBJ1-1; D possibly corresponds to TRBD1 (5 bases). The germline gives CDR1 MDHEN, CDR2 SYDVKM. V was shortened by 2 bases and J by 8 bases, with 9 bases between the two germline ends. This CDR3 region has 12 residues. The CDR3 here is CASSLRRGEAFF. In DNA form, the CDR3 reads TGTGCCAGCAGTTTACGGAGGGGAGAAGCTTTCTTT.

The V gene is TRBV24-1, the J gene TRBJ2-3; D unclear. The V end was cut by 6 bases, the J end by 1 base, with 10 bases between. CDR1 is KGHDR and CDR2 is SFDVKD in the germline V gene. CDR3 length equals 14 residues. The CDR3 reads CATSSPGGTDTQYF. Written as DNA, the CDR3 is TGTGCCACCAGTTCCCCGGGTGGCACAGATACGCAGTATTTT.

In its sample, this clone was seen a few times. V usage is TRBV7-8 and J usage is TRBJ1-4, with D perhaps matching TRBD1 (5 bases). Germline lookup yields CDR1 SGHVS and CDR2 FQNEAQ. This CDR3 is 15 amino acids long. Trimming stripped 5 bases from V and 3 bases from J, with 13 bases between. The CDR3 loop is CASSRMTAANEKLFF. Written as DNA, the CDR3 is TGTGCCAGCAGCAGAATGACAGCCGCTAATGAAAAACTGTTTTTT.

V is TRBV5-1 and J is TRBJ2-6; tentative D call: TRBD1 (5 bases). Germline values: CDR1 SGHRS, CDR2 YFSETQ. This CDR3 spans 16 amino acids. The V gene lost 1 base and the J gene lost 3 bases, with 11 bases spanning the gap. CDR3 DNA: TGCGCCAGCAGCTTGTGGGCAGGGCGTGGGGCCAACGTCCTGACTTTC. Translation gives CASSLWAGRGANVLTF.

J is TRBJ1-1 and V is TRBV28; 7 nucleotides line up with TRBD1. Germline CDR1 reads MDHEN; CDR2 reads SYDVKM. The CDR3 runs 14 residues. V lost 6 bases, J lost 4 bases, and 8 bases stayed unmatched. CDR3 nucleotide sequence: TGTGCCAGCAGCCTAGCAGGGGGTGGCACTGAAGCTTTCTTT. Translation gives CASSLAGGGTEAFF.

V is TRBV19 and J is TRBJ1-6; 9 bases line up with TRBD1. This CDR3 has 15 residues. Germline assignment: CDR1 LNHDA and CDR2 SQIVND (reference sequence). V was pared by 5 bases and J by 10 bases, with 9 bases of the junction left unmatched. This CDR3 reads CASSLGTGWSSPLHF. Here the CDR3 DNA reads TGTGCCAGTAGTCTGGGGACAGGGTGGAGCTCACCCCTCCACTTT.

This clone was counted once. The chain employs TRBV9 and TRBJ2-6; 11 bases align to TRBD1. V dropped 4 bases and J dropped 4; count of bases not matched to a gene: 10. Germline loops: CDR1 SGDLS, CDR2 YYNGEE. The CDR3 has 18 amino acids. The CDR3 coding sequence is TGTGCCAGCAGCTCCGGGACAGGGGGATTGGGAGGGGCCAACGTCCTGACTTTC. Its translation: CASSSGTGGLGGANVLTF.

The genes are TRBV28 and TRBJ2-3; 7 nucleotides agree with TRBD1. Germline assignment: CDR1 MDHEN and CDR2 SYDVKM. This CDR3 region has 15 residues. J lost 4 bases, V lost 6 bases, and 10 bases had no gene match. The CDR3 spells CASSPFRGQADTQYF. DNA for the CDR3: TGTGCCAGCAGCCCGTTTAGGGGGCAGGCAGATACGCAGTATTTT.

The chain carries TRBV5-6 and TRBJ1-2; the D gene is possibly TRBD1 (6 bases). This CDR3 has 14 amino acids. The germline gives CDR1 SGHDT, CDR2 YYEEEE. Between the trimmed V and J ends, which lost 4 bases and 4 bases, there was a span of 14 bases. The CDR3 sequence: CASSPTGQIYGYTF. The CDR3 coding sequence is TGTGCCAGCAGCCCCACCGGACAGATCTATGGCTACACCTTC.

CDR3 bases: TGTGCCAGCAGTTTATCGCGGACTAGCGTAACAGATACGCAGTATTTT. Residues: CASSLSRTSVTDTQYF. This chain connects TRBV27 to TRBJ2-3, with 9 nucleotides matching TRBD2. CDR1 and CDR2 (germline): MNHEY, SMNVEV (reference sequence). There are 16 residues in the CDR3. Germline trimming cut 0 bases from V and 3 bases from J; bases unmatched to any gene: 4.

The chain combines TRBV18 with TRBJ1-2; D is unclear. Looked up from germline, CDR1 is KGHSH and CDR2 is LQKENI. V shed 6 bases and J shed 6 bases, with 8 bases lying between them. There are 11 residues in the CDR3. The CDR3 nucleotides are TGTGCCAGCTCCGGAGGGAATGGCTACACCTTC. It codes for CASSGGNGYTF.

The rearrangement joins TRBV30 to TRBJ1-5; 8 bases fit TRBD1. Germline CDR1 GTSNPN, CDR2 SVGIG (reference sequence). Trimming at V came to 4 bases and at J to 6 bases, leaving 8 bases not matched to a gene. The CDR3 covers 14 residues. The CDR3 DNA is TGTGCCTGGACTGTTGGACAGGGAATTCAGCCCCAGCATTTT. Encoded protein: CAWTVGQGIQPQHF.

This chain links TRBV15 with TRBJ2-7; weak D call: TRBD2 (6 bases). The CDR3 loop spans 14 amino acids. V lost 1 base and J 2 bases, leaving 9 bases between the germline ends. Germline values: CDR1 LNHNV, CDR2 YYDKDF (reference sequence). The chain's CDR3 is CATSRVGGTYEQYF. The CDR3 DNA follows: TGTGCCACCAGCAGAGTCGGGGGAACCTACGAGCAGTACTTC.

This clone showed up many times. The CDR3 spells CASSPGGSGEKLFF. CDR3 bases: TGCGCCAGCAGCCCCGGAGGATCGGGTGAAAAACTGTTTTTT. The V call is TRBV4-1, the J call TRBJ1-4; unclear D gene. From germline, CDR1 is MGHRA and CDR2 YSYEKL. This CDR3 contains 14 residues. Trimming cost V 4 bases and J 7 bases, with 13 bases left between them.

This chain links TRBV2 with TRBJ1-5; 9 nucleotides line up with TRBD1. From germline, CDR1 is SNHLY and CDR2 FYNNEI. J was trimmed by 3 bases and V by 7 bases; bases with no gene match: 4. This CDR3 region has 14 residues. This chain's CDR3 is CASKGQGSNQPQHF. The CDR3 bases are TGTGCCAGCAAAGGACAGGGGTCCAATCAGCCCCAGCATTTT.

The CDR3 nucleotides read TGTGCCAGCAGCCAAAGGTCAGTCCTAGCGGGAGGGCCTATTTCTTCCGAGCAGTACTTC. This translates into CASSQRSVLAGGPISSEQYF. The chain carries TRBV4-2 and TRBJ2-7, with 12 bases identical to TRBD2. Germline V CDR1 and CDR2: LGHNA, YNFKEQ. V shed 2 bases, J shed 6 bases, and the junction held 20 bases outside the gene matches. This CDR3 region has 20 residues.

This clone was recorded only once. The CDR3: CASNKGQGLHPNTGELFF. Written as DNA, the CDR3 is TGTGCCAGTAACAAGGGACAGGGTCTTCACCCTAACACCGGGGAGCTGTTTTTT. This chain connects TRBV19 to TRBJ2-2, with 9 bases lining up with TRBD1. V shed 7 bases and J 2 bases; nucleotides not matched to a gene: 14. The CDR3 loop spans 18 amino acids. Germline V gene data show CDR1 as LNHDA and CDR2 as SQIVND (reference sequence).

The chain is built from TRBV3-1 (or the pseudogene TRBV3-2) and TRBJ2-5; D uncertain. This CDR3 has 15 residues. Per the germline V gene, CDR1 is LGHDT and CDR2 is YNNKEL (reference sequence). V was shortened by 1 base and J by 3 bases, with 12 bases between the two germline ends. In DNA form, the CDR3 reads TGTGCCAGCAGCCAAGTAAGATCCGGAGAAGAGACCCAGTACTTC. It translates to CASSQVRSGEETQYF.

The V call is TRBV28, the J call TRBJ1-6; 7 bases are a match to TRBD1. The germline gives CDR1 MDHEN, CDR2 SYDVKM. V was clipped by 2 bases and J by 6 bases; unmatched bases: 13. The CDR3 runs to 18 residues. The CDR3 DNA reads TGTGCCAGCAGTTTACCTGGACAGGTGGAGTTGGGTAATTCACCCCTCCACTTT. This sequence encodes CASSLPGQVELGNSPLHF.

The CDR3 coding sequence is TGCGCCAGCAGCTTGGAGGCGGCCGAGAGATCACCCCTCCACTTT. This gives the protein CASSLEAAERSPLHF. The rearrangement uses TRBV5-1 and TRBJ1-6; D call uncertain. The CDR3 loop spans 15 amino acids. Germline V gene sequence: CDR1 SGHRS, CDR2 YFSETQ. V shed 0 bases and J shed 10 bases, with 14 bases lying between them.

V gene TRBV27 combines with J gene TRBJ2-1; D is ambiguous. The CDR3 runs to 15 residues. Germline CDR1 is MNHEY and CDR2 is SMNVEV (reference sequence). The V and J ends lost 8 bases and 2 bases respectively, with 16 bases between them. The CDR3 DNA reads as TGTGCCAGCGGTAAAGCCCCGGTTACCTACAATGAGCAGTTCTTC. This encodes CASGKAPVTYNEQFF.